This T cell receptor beta chain is drawn from a study of cytomegalovirus exposure and HLA in healthy donors (dated by TCRdb to about 2017). At the level of the whole study: In an earlier analysis of some 610 of the donors, under 300 Gb of sequence data and just under 120 million unique TCR beta sequences from about 190 million T cells were reported. An early release that covered fewer than 750 HLA-typed donors contained approximately 300 gigabases of sequencing data and about 93 million unique TCR sequences. Of the roughly 400 genotyped donors, over 70% fell in the genetic ancestry cluster associated with self-reported Caucasian donors. The study aimed to test whether cataloging public T cell receptors could reveal signatures of past pathogen exposure. The study profiled the T cell repertoires of fewer than 850 subjects by immunosequencing and related them to cytomegalovirus serostatus. In addition to the first cohort of around 670 subjects, a separate validation cohort of approximately 130 different subjects was used. The study combined high-throughput TCR immunosequencing, statistical association of individual TCRs with disease status, and machine learning to predict cytomegalovirus infection status. To study patterns of TCR occurrence, a later analysis re-analyzed previously published TCR beta repertoires from just over 650 donors and added high-resolution HLA genotyping. In the later analysis, no new phenotypic data were used to find candidate immune exposures; instead, reliance was placed on TCR beta sequences and their occurrence across donors. An earlier analysis of 500 to 650 of the donors applied high-throughput TCR beta sequencing to assess whether each TCR beta V gene segment acted as functional or pseudogenic. Donor age, sex, ethnicity and CMV serostatus were compiled together with the repertoire data. A later genetic analysis used genome-wide SNP genotypes for about 60% of the roughly 700 donors, treating that subset as a discovery cohort. All discovery cohort repertoires had been generated on a single sequencing platform. Both class I and class II loci were covered by HLA typing, at four-digit resolution. Typing coverage differed by locus: A, B, C, DRB1 and DQB1 were typed in about 629-640 donors, DQA1 in approximately 520, DPA1 in 606, and DPB1 in approximately 450. Because of strong linkage in the cohort, roughly five DR-DQ haplotypes were treated as single units for association and clustering. Among about 400 genotyped donors of the cohort, an average of approximately 200,000 unique TCR beta nucleotide sequences was sequenced per donor, of which roughly 17% were non-productive. Beyond this particular receptor, the publication reports: In both the original and validation cohorts, the classifier was reported to diagnose cytomegalovirus status with high specificity and sensitivity. The earlier analysis of almost 600 of the donors excluded around 17 rarely observed V segments, including chromosome 9 orphons, because counts were too low. In a later genetic analysis, a missense DCLRE1C variant was associated with V-gene and J-gene trimming of TCR beta chains, and the association was replicated in an independent cohort. Because some donors lacked HLA typing at each locus, the association tests relied only on the typed subset. Linkage disequilibrium might explain the correlated functional status among segregating V segments, but an unknown experimental factor could not be excluded. A later analysis found that TCR association rates varied across HLA loci, with DRB1 alleles showing the most associated TCRs and HLA-C alleles the fewest. The only immune exposure information available for the cohort was CMV serostatus. The authors suggested that the approach could potentially be extended to other disease states and immunological phenotypes. A few of the identified cytomegalovirus-associated TCR beta chains were confirmed in vitro to be specific for cytomegalovirus antigens. While some public TCRs were present in many individuals, most TCR sequences turned up only very rarely across donors. Sequencing depth was assumed to be roughly uniform across donors in the presence/absence analyses, though that assumption may not hold. This cohort had only TCR beta chains sequenced, and the lack of alpha or paired-chain data limited which features could be detected. Compared with equally common non-associated chains, HLA-associated TCR beta chains in a later analysis were more clonally expanded and had lower generation probabilities. A cluster of highly shared sequence variants was judged likely to represent a technical artifact of the sequencing pipeline. In an earlier analysis of 450 to 750 of the donors, most TCR beta V segments appeared in productive rearrangements about 90% or about 30% of the time, broadly matching IMGT annotations. Assigning TCR associations to individual alleles was difficult when HLA alleles, especially DR and DQ, strongly co-occurred. In a later analysis, several top co-occurrence clusters were reported to appear linked to parvovirus B19, influenza, CMV and Epstein-Barr virus. At a false discovery rate of 0.05, a later analysis linked some 18,000 TCR beta sequences to specific HLA alleles. A further reported finding was that TCR beta sequences accurately predicted the HLA-A and HLA-B alleles for most subjects in the first cohort. The study listed 164 TCR beta chains as associated with cytomegalovirus. According to a later genetic analysis, donors in an Asian-associated ancestry cluster had fewer N-insertions in productive TCRs than the roughly 670-donor mean. According to a later analysis, most CMV-associated TCR beta chains appeared to be HLA-restricted, and the HLA associations seemed to be driven largely by CMV exposure.

Concerning this clone: It has no known antigen specificity. The sample holds no much larger clone one base away, and base qualities are not on file.

The cohort comprised several hundred healthy bone marrow donors. At the time of sampling, all cohort members were nominally healthy, though unrecorded immune exposures were likely present. The donor tested CMV seronegative, placing the donor among the roughly 400 seronegative members of the cohort. Each donor provided a peripheral blood sample, and peripheral blood mononuclear cells were used for TCR beta sequencing. Genomic DNA was extracted from the blood cell samples with the Qiagen DNeasy Blood Extraction Kit. The library was obtained by the immunoSEQ multiplex PCR assay. For the multiplex PCR, a mixture combining 60 forward primers for TCR Vbeta segments and 13 reverse primers for TCR Jbeta segments was used. A multiplex PCR assay on genomic DNA amplified the CDR3 region of rearranged TCR beta genes. On the Illumina HiSeq System, the amplified TCR beta libraries were sequenced as 87-base-pair reads. The original methods were these. Across the 500 to 850 repertoires, a later analysis counted about 81 million unique TCR beta chains, roughly 11 million of which were shared by at least two donors. Raw reads were error-corrected and collapsed into unique sequences by a nearest-neighbor algorithm in which closely related sequences were merged to remove PCR and sequencing errors. Alignment of CDR3 sequences to IMGT reference sequences was used to assign V, D and J gene segments. For a sequence to be retained, at least a six-nucleotide match to both a V gene segment and a J gene segment was required. A rearrangement counted as productive if the CDR3 had no stop codons and remained in frame with V and J, and every other rearrangement counted as non-productive. Following IMGT convention, CDR3 was defined as the stretch from the second conserved V-encoded cysteine up to the conserved J-encoded phenylalanine. Sequences without an unambiguous match to a single V gene segment were excluded from the earlier analysis of 587 of the donors. In an earlier analysis of around 600 of the donors, V segments were called functional above 56.7% productive rearrangements and were called segregating when the between-donor standard deviation exceeded 5%. A statistical classification framework was built to diagnose cytomegalovirus status from the catalog of TCR beta chain sequences. In a later analysis, V and J genes were assigned by comparing TCR nucleotide sequences against IMGT/GENE-DB human TR gene sequences. In a later analysis, CDR3 sequences and most-parsimonious VDJ recombination scenarios were assigned using the TCRdist pipeline. In a later analysis, each TCR beta chain was defined by its CDR3 amino acid sequence together with its V-gene family, and reads lacking a unique V-gene family were excluded. As a way to deal with suspected cross-contamination and a sequencing artifact, a later analysis dropped roughly 620 nucleotide sequences that were highly shared and had low generation probability. In a later analysis, a clonal expansion index for each public chain was calculated from normalized within-repertoire ranks of inferred template counts. A later analysis computed generation probabilities with a VDJ recombination model fitted to out-of-frame rearrangements, and checked the results against IGoR. In a later analysis, TCR-TCR, TCR-HLA and TCR-CMV co-occurrence was scored with hypergeometric tests, and a repertoire-size bias correction was applied to TCR pairs. A later analysis estimated false discovery rates by permuting HLA or CMV assignments 20 times. A later analysis grouped co-occurring TCRs with DBSCAN, adding TCRdist sequence similarity when clustering within HLA-allele-positive subsets. Repertoires with fewer than 30,000 or more than 120,000 public chains were left out of co-occurrence clustering, as were five repertoires with anomalous nucleotide sharing. The source is immuneACCESS, and TCRdb retained only in-frame sequences with V and J called. Part of the clones is not carried over; for the studies checked, unresolved V genes explain less than half of this, and the remainder is unexplained. V, J and clone size derive from that table, while D and trimming were established from the DNA sequence. The sample table contains about 170,000 clones; only one count was recorded for roughly 80% of them. The ten top clones hold about 1.9% of the sample.

This sequence was found in a female donor in good health and CMV-seronegative. The sample was PBMCs.

The CDR3 corresponds to CASSGDFRTQYF. In nucleotides, the sequence is TGTGCCAGCAGTGGTGACTTTCGTACGCAGTATTTT. The rearranged segments are TRBV2 and TRBJ2-3; a confident D gene designation cannot be given. The CDR3, cysteine through phenylalanine, is 12 amino acids long. Of all the DNA, just the CDR3 is kept, 36 bases in frame from base 1. Trimming at the junction amounts to 4 bases on V and 8 bases on J, and the germline ends lie 10 bases apart. The CDR1 and CDR2 encoded by the germline V gene are SNHLY and FYNNEI. With the portions outside the CDR3 filled from the reference TRBV2 and TRBJ2-3 genes, the complete variable region becomes EPEVTQTPSHQVTQMGQEVILRCVPISNHLYFYWYRQILGQKVEFLVSFYNNEISEKSEIFDDQFSVERPDGSNFTLKIRSTKLEDSAMYFCASSGDFRTQYFGPGTRLTVL.